These 7 T cell receptor beta chains share one sample of origin, sequenced in a study of Ad26.COV2.S vaccination and SARS-CoV-2 variants. Documented treatment: some 20 received Ad26.COV2.S at low or high dose, single or two shots; several received placebo; per-sample allocation not given. Material that was analyzed had been drawn on day 63 after the first vaccine or placebo injection. Assay used: immunoSEQ multiplex PCR; TCRdb lists only in-frame clones, some missing. The sample contains roughly 450,000 clones, 90% of which appear only once. The sequencing here drew on peripheral blood, taken in a trial of Ad26.COV2.S vaccine versus placebo. The receptors come from a person aged 18-65 years who received the Ad26.COV2.S COVID-19 vaccine or a placebo.

The genes are TRBV27 and TRBJ2-7; maybe TRBD1 (8 bases). In germline, CDR1 is MNHEY, CDR2 SMNVEV (reference sequence). The CDR3 length is 17 residues. Trimming took off 4 bases at V and 5 bases at J, with 24 bases between the two ends. CDR3 in amino acids: CASSSIRGGRGQDEQYF. The CDR3 DNA reads TGTGCCAGCAGTTCCATCCGAGGGGGGAGGGGACAGGACGAGCAGTACTTC.

The chain couples TRBV30 to TRBJ1-6, with TRBD1 as a possible D gene (5 bases). Trimming shortened V by 7 bases and J by 9 bases, and 19 bases separated the two germline ends. Germline values: CDR1 GTSNPN, CDR2 SVGIG (reference sequence). The CDR3 consists of 14 residues. The CDR3 protein is CASTKGGEGSPLHF. CDR3 nucleotide sequence: TGTGCCTCCACCAAAGGAGGGGAGGGTTCACCCCTCCACTTT.

For this clone: The junction departs from the called germline gene at one end, perhaps through a read error. This chain uses TRBV7-9 with TRBJ1-6, with D unclear. CDR3 size: 13 residues. Germline CDR1 and CDR2: SEHNR and FQNEAQ (reference sequence). CDR3: CASSFPSGSTLHF. CDR3 nucleotide sequence: TGTGCCAGCAGCTTCCCGTCCGGTTCAACCCTCCACTTT.

The chain combines TRBV15 with TRBJ1-1; D is uncertain. The germline V and J ends were trimmed by 0 bases and 4 bases, with 6 bases remaining between them. Germline V gives CDR1 LNHNV, CDR2 YYDKDF (reference sequence). The CDR3 is made up of 13 amino acids. CDR3 in amino acids: CATSREYLTEAFF. DNA of the CDR3: TGTGCCACCAGCAGAGAGTACCTCACTGAAGCTTTCTTT.

V gene TRBV2 combines with J gene TRBJ2-7; a possible D gene is TRBD1 (6 bases). Germline CDR1 and CDR2: SNHLY and FYNNEI. This CDR3 is built from 14 residues. V shed 7 bases and J shed 6 bases, with 19 bases lying between them. CDR3: CASKLQGTASEQYF. For the CDR3, the DNA is TGTGCCAGCAAATTACAGGGTACGGCTAGCGAGCAGTACTTC.

This chain joins TRBV3-1 (or the pseudogene TRBV3-2) and TRBJ2-5; D unclear. V lost 2 bases, J lost 5 bases, and 6 bases lay in between. CDR3 length: 12 amino acids. From germline, CDR1 is LGHDT and CDR2 YNNKEL (reference sequence). CDR3 loop: CASSQHGETQYF. For the CDR3, the DNA is TGTGCCAGCAGCCAACACGGGGAGACCCAGTACTTC.

This chain links TRBV20-1 with TRBJ1-3; D is unclear. The CDR3 is made up of 13 amino acids. The germline gives CDR1 DFQATT, CDR2 SNEGSKA (reference sequence). Between the trimmed V and J ends, which lost 3 bases and 4 bases, there was a span of 10 bases. CDR3 bases: TGCAGTGCTAGTACAGCCTCAGGAAACACCATATATTTT. Its protein product is CSASTASGNTIYF.